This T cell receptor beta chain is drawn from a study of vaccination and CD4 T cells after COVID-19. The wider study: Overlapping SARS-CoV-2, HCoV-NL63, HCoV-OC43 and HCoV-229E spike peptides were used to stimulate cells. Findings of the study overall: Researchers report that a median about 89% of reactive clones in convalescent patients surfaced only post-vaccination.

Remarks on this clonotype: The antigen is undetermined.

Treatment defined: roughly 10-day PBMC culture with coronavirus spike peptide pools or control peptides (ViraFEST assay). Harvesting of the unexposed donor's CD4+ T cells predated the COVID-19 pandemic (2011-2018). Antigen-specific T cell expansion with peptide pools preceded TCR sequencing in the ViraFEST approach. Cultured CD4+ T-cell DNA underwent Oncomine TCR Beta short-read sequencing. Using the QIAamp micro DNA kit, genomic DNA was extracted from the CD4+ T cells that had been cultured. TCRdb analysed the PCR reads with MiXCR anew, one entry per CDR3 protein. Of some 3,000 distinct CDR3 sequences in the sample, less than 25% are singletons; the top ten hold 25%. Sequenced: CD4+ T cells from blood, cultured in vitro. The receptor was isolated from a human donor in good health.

The CDR3 DNA reads TGTGCCAGCGTTCCGGGACAGGGTATTACCGAGCAGTACTTC. It yields the protein CASVPGQGITEQYF. The chain recombines TRBV2 with TRBJ2-7; TRBD1 matches 9 bases. Germline CDR1 is SNHLY and CDR2 is FYNNEI. V lost 8 bases and J lost 6; bases outside the gene matches: 11. CDR3 length: 14 residues.